The 26 T cell receptor beta chains below come from one sample, sequenced in a study of metastatic and nonmetastatic thyroid tumors. Patients had received no treatment of any kind before thyroid surgery. Using MiXCR, TCRdb reanalyzed the PCR reads. The data show roughly 35,000 clones, roughly a third seen once. The source material was tumor tissue. The receptors derive from a female donor with papillary thyroid cancer or a benign thyroid nodule (not recorded which). Some clones in this sample may be carry-over from other donors' samples.

The chain has TRBV3-1 and TRBJ1-3; unclear D gene. Germline V gene data show CDR1 as LGHDT and CDR2 as YNNKEL (reference sequence). The CDR3 sequence is 14 residues long. Trimming pared 4 bases from V and 0 bases from J, leaving 7 bases between. This CDR3 reads CASSLGSSGNTIYF. The DNA of the CDR3 is TGTGCCAGCAGCCTTGGATCCTCTGGAAACACCATATATTTT.

The V call is TRBV11-1, the J call TRBJ2-7, with D possibly TRBD2 on 5 matching bases. This CDR3 has 13 amino acids. The V end lost 5 bases, the J end lost 3 bases, and 11 bases lay between the germline ends. Germline V gene sequence: CDR1 SGHAT, CDR2 FQDESV (reference sequence). The CDR3 DNA is TGTGCCAGCAGCCGCCTAGAGGGCTACGAGCAGTACTTC. Translated: CASSRLEGYEQYF.

The V and J genes are TRBV5-4 and TRBJ2-3, with D possibly being TRBD2 (5 bases). The length of the CDR3 is 15 residues. The ends were cut back, 0 bases at V and 0 bases at J, with 8 bases in the middle. CDR1 is SGHNT and CDR2 is YYREEE in the germline V gene (reference sequence). CDR3 residues: CASSLEVASTDTQYF. The CDR3 nucleotides are TGTGCCAGCAGCTTGGAAGTAGCGAGCACAGATACGCAGTATTTT.

The chain joins TRBV4-1 to TRBJ1-5, with D possibly being TRBD1 (6 bases). V was shortened by 6 bases and J by 2 bases, with 17 bases between the two germline ends. CDR1 is MGHRA and CDR2 is YSYEKL in the germline V gene. The CDR3 loop spans 16 amino acids. CDR3 coding DNA: TGCGCCAGCAGTTCCGTACAGGGAATCGGCAATCAGCCCCAGCATTTT. This sequence encodes CASSSVQGIGNQPQHF.

As to this clone: A read error may account for a junction end that differs from germline. The genes are TRBV11-2 and TRBJ2-2; 10 positions match TRBD2. Germline V gene data show CDR1 as SGHAT and CDR2 as FQNNGV. CDR3 length: 16 residues. The CDR3 protein is CASSPWTSGNTVELFF. As DNA, the CDR3 is TGTGCCAGCAGTCCCTGGACTAGCGGAAACACCGTGGAGCTGTTTTTT. The entire variable domain, with the rest obtained from reference TRBV11-2 and TRBJ2-2, is as follows: EAGVAQSPRYKIIEKRQSVAFWCNPISGHATLYWYQQILGQGPKLLIQFQNNGVVDDSQLPKDRFSAERLKGVDSTLKIQPAKLEDSAVYLCASSPWTSGNTVELFFGEGSRLTVL.

By frequency in the sample, this clone is medium-sized (0.01 to 0.1%). The chain couples TRBV5-1 to TRBJ1-1; no reliable D call. The CDR3 has 16 residues. Germline loops: CDR1 SGHRS, CDR2 YFSETQ. V was pared by 4 bases and J by 3 bases, with 19 bases between. Here the CDR3 reads CASSTPLGGWDTEAFF. DNA for the CDR3: TGCGCCAGCAGCACCCCCTTGGGCGGTTGGGACACTGAAGCTTTCTTT.

About this clone: The final CDR3 position lacks the conserved phenylalanine or tryptophan, pointing to a likely read error. The CDR3 spells CSARRTVNYEQYS. The DNA for the CDR3 is TGCAGTGCTAGACGGACAGTCAACTACGAGCAGTACTCC. The chain is built from TRBV20-1 and TRBJ2-7, with D possibly being TRBD1 (6 bases). The CDR3 consists of 13 residues. Trimming took off 2 bases at V and 3 bases at J, with 11 bases between the two ends. Germline lookup yields CDR1 DFQATT and CDR2 SNEGSKA (reference sequence).

The CDR3 sequence: CASSSTAGTPVDTQYF. DNA for the CDR3: TGTGCCAGTAGTTCAACAGCCGGGACCCCGGTCGATACGCAGTATTTT. The rearrangement uses TRBV19 and TRBJ2-3; perhaps D is TRBD1 or TRBD2 (5 bases each). This CDR3 is built from 16 residues. Trimming removed 5 bases from V and 6 bases from J, with 21 bases in between. Looked up from germline, CDR1 is LNHDA and CDR2 is SQIVND (reference sequence).

The CDR3 protein is CASSPQGAVGKETQYF. CDR3 bases: TGTGCCAGCAGTCCTCAGGGGGCTGTGGGCAAAGAGACCCAGTACTTC. V and J are TRBV27 and TRBJ2-5; the match to TRBD1 covers 8 bases. The ends lost 5 bases at V and 3 bases at J; junction bases unmatched: 11. Germline V gene sequence: CDR1 MNHEY, CDR2 SMNVEV (reference sequence). This CDR3 comprises 16 residues.

The V gene is TRBV20-1, the J gene TRBJ1-6; no clear D. Germline V lookup: CDR1 DFQATT, CDR2 SNEGSKA (reference sequence). Trimming pared 6 bases from V and 10 bases from J, leaving 13 bases between. The CDR3 is 12 residues long. The CDR3 DNA is TGCAGTGCCAAAAACGGTTGGTCACCCCTCCACTTT. It codes for CSAKNGWSPLHF.

V usage is TRBV20-1 and J usage is TRBJ2-7, with 14 bases that match TRBD2. This CDR3 spans 15 amino acids. CDR1 is DFQATT, CDR2 SNEGSKA, per germline (reference sequence). Germline trimming cut 5 bases from V and 0 bases from J; bases unmatched to any gene: 3. This CDR3 is CSALGLAGDSYEQYF. The CDR3 nucleotides read TGCAGTGCTTTGGGACTAGCGGGGGACTCCTACGAGCAGTACTTC.

This clone was counted ten times or more. The chain carries TRBV11-1 and TRBJ2-4; D is possibly TRBD1 (6 bases). V shed 3 bases and J shed 2 bases, with 14 bases lying between them. The length of the CDR3 is 16 residues. CDR1 and CDR2 (germline): SGHAT, FQDESV (reference sequence). CDR3 residues: CASSLLAGDTKNIQYF. DNA for the CDR3: TGTGCCAGCAGCTTGTTGGCAGGGGATACCAAAAACATTCAGTACTTC.

There are a few counts of this clone. The chain combines TRBV12-3 or TRBV12-4 with TRBJ2-2; D unclear. CDR3 length: 14 residues. With 10 bases removed from V and 4 bases from J, the gap between germline ends came to 16 bases. The CDR3 bases are TGTGCCATCTCTAGAACCTCGACCACCGGGGAGCTGTTTTTT. It codes for CAISRTSTTGELFF.

This chain connects TRBV30 to TRBJ1-2, with 10 bases matching TRBD1. Germline V gene sequence: CDR1 GTSNPN, CDR2 SVGIG (reference sequence). Losses at the gene ends were 1 base for V and 4 bases for J; bases not matched to a gene: 6. The CDR3 is 15 residues long. The CDR3: CAWSARDRGFYGYTF. CDR3 bases: TGTGCCTGGAGTGCCCGGGACAGGGGATTCTATGGCTACACCTTC.

The chain carries TRBV20-1 and TRBJ2-3, with 8 bases identical to TRBD2. This CDR3 has 16 amino acids. Germline-derived CDR1 and CDR2 are DFQATT and SNEGSKA (reference sequence). The J segment lost 1 base and the V segment lost 3 bases, leaving 9 bases of the junction unmatched. The CDR3 coding sequence is TGCAGTGCTAGTCCCGGACTAGCAGAGCGCACAGATACGCAGTATTTT. This gives the protein CSASPGLAERTDTQYF.

In this sample, this clone turned up once. This chain joins TRBV7-8 and TRBJ2-2; the D gene is possibly TRBD2 (6 bases). The CDR3 is 13 residues long. In germline, CDR1 is SGHVS, CDR2 FQNEAQ. V lost 2 bases to trimming and J lost 5 bases, with 6 bases between them. The CDR3 DNA is TGTGCCAGCAGCTTACGGGAGACCGGGGAGCTGTTTTTT. Its translation: CASSLRETGELFF.

This clone was counted between two and nine times. This chain joins TRBV6-1 and TRBJ2-7, with D possibly matching TRBD2 (6 bases). The CDR3 has 12 residues. CDR1 is MNHNS, CDR2 SASEGT, per germline. V lost 7 bases, J lost 7 bases, and 14 bases lay in between. The CDR3 protein is CASTTGGEEQYF. In nucleotides, the CDR3 is TGTGCCAGCACCACCGGAGGGGAGGAGCAGTACTTC.

The chain has TRBV28 and TRBJ1-1, with D possibly being TRBD1 (5 bases). The V gene's germline CDR1 is MDHEN and CDR2 SYDVKM. CDR3 size: 15 residues. Trimming shortened V by 7 bases and J by 3 bases, and 18 bases separated the two germline ends. For the CDR3, the DNA is TGTGCCAGCATCAAGATGCAGGGTGGGCACACTGAAGCTTTCTTT. Translated: CASIKMQGGHTEAFF.

J is TRBJ2-7 and V is TRBV5-1; TRBD1 matches at 10 bases. CDR1 SGHRS and CDR2 YFSETQ come from the germline V gene. Trimming removed 6 bases from V and 4 bases from J; junction bases left unmatched: 10. CDR3 size: 15 residues. DNA for the CDR3: TGCGCCAGCAAACCCGGACAGGGGGGTTTGTACGAGCAGTACTTC. It translates to CASKPGQGGLYEQYF.

This chain links TRBV11-2 with TRBJ2-3; TRBD2 aligns across 9 bases. Trimming at V came to 6 bases and at J to 5 bases, leaving 15 bases not matched to a gene. The CDR3 runs 17 residues. Germline V gives CDR1 SGHAT, CDR2 FQNNGV. The CDR3 DNA reads TGTGCCAGCAGTCGGCTGGGCGGGAGGGCCCAGGAAGATACGCAGTATTTT. Translation gives CASSRLGGRAQEDTQYF.

The chain couples TRBV20-1 to TRBJ2-7, with 7 positions matching TRBD2. The V segment lost 4 bases and the J segment 7 bases; nucleotides outside the gene matches: 13. Germline loops: CDR1 DFQATT, CDR2 SNEGSKA (reference sequence). The CDR3 extends over 14 amino acids. The CDR3 nucleotides are TGCAGTGCTATTTCCGGCACGGGGGGTTGGGAGCAGTACTTC. Translating gives CSAISGTGGWEQYF.

V gene TRBV20-1 combines with J gene TRBJ1-1; D call uncertain. Trimming stripped 6 bases from V and 5 bases from J, with 19 bases between. This CDR3 has 14 residues. The germline V gene encodes CDR1 DFQATT and CDR2 SNEGSKA (reference sequence). CDR3 in amino acids: CSALEGRSGTEAFF. In DNA, the CDR3 is TGCAGTGCGTTAGAAGGACGGTCGGGGACTGAAGCTTTCTTT.

The chain recombines TRBV6-1 with TRBJ1-3; D gene ambiguous. The germline V gene encodes CDR1 MNHNS and CDR2 SASEGT. V dropped 6 bases and J dropped 0 bases, with 9 bases sitting between them. The CDR3 sequence is 14 residues long. The CDR3 DNA sequence: TGTGCCAGCAGCGACGCTTACTCTGGAAACACCATATATTTT. Protein product: CASSDAYSGNTIYF.

This clone is termed medium-sized (0.01 to 0.1%). The chain joins TRBV14 to TRBJ1-1, with unresolved D. There are 13 residues in the CDR3. Germline lookup yields CDR1 SGHDN and CDR2 FVKESK. V was cut by 0 bases and J by 2 bases, with 4 bases left in between. CDR3 residues: CASSQDPNTEAFF. The CDR3 bases are TGTGCCAGCAGCCAAGACCCTAACACTGAAGCTTTCTTT.

The chain links TRBV11-2 to TRBJ1-2, with D maybe TRBD1 (6 bases). Germline CDR1 is SGHAT and CDR2 is FQNNGV. The V end lost 3 bases, the J end lost 6 bases, and 11 bases lay between the germline ends. The CDR3 is 13 residues long. The CDR3 DNA is TGTGCCAGCAGCTTCCAGGGGTGGGATGGCTACACCTTC. Translating gives CASSFQGWDGYTF.

V and J are TRBV7-9 and TRBJ2-5; possible D gene TRBD2, 5 bases. From germline, CDR1 is SEHNR and CDR2 FQNEAQ (reference sequence). Between the trimmed V and J ends, which lost 0 bases and 0 bases, there was a span of 11 bases. The CDR3 totals 16 residues. Written as DNA, the CDR3 is TGTGCCAGCAGCTTAGCGCTAGTGGACTACCAAGAGACCCAGTACTTC. This gives the protein CASSLALVDYQETQYF.